A selection of T cell receptor beta chains follows, all from one sample in a study of memory CD4+ T cells and cytomegalovirus serostatus. Some clones are missing from TCRdb's copy, which holds only in-frame ones; the method was immunoSEQ multiplex PCR. The sample contains around 45,000 clones, 76% of which appear only once. The sample comprised memory CD4+ T cells from blood. The receptors were sampled from an adult in good health and CMV-seronegative. Each CDR3 is given with its conserved first and last residue. A D gene is named only where the DNA matches it firmly. Rows may omit the clone size; those that give it use once, few, many or a size class.

d_gene: NA; v_gene: TRBV6-6; abundance: once; j_gene: TRBJ1-6; CDR3aa: CASTTRRVINSPLHF; CDR3nt: TGCGCCAGCACAACAAGGAGGGTAATAAATTCACCCCTCCACTTT
d_gene: TRBD1; v_gene: TRBV2; abundance: NA; j_gene: TRBJ2-7; CDR3aa: CASSEQGASYEQYF; CDR3nt: TGTGCCAGCAGTGAACAGGGGGCTTCCTACGAGCAGTACTTC
d_gene: TRBD2; v_gene: TRBV9; abundance: few; j_gene: TRBJ2-3; CDR3aa: CASSPEGRETDTQYF; CDR3nt: TGTGCCAGCAGCCCGGAGGGGAGGGAGACAGATACGCAGTATTTT
d_gene: NA; v_gene: TRBV5-4; abundance: NA; j_gene: TRBJ1-1; CDR3aa: CASSLVGGLYTEAFF; CDR3nt: TGTGCCAGCAGCTTGGTGGGGGGGCTGTACACTGAAGCTTTCTTT
d_gene: NA; v_gene: TRBV6-5; abundance: NA; j_gene: TRBJ1-1; CDR3aa: CASSPTVNTEAFF; CDR3nt: TGTGCCAGCAGCCCGACAGTGAACACTGAAGCTTTCTTT
d_gene: NA; v_gene: TRBV18; abundance: NA; j_gene: TRBJ1-1; CDR3aa: CASRLANTEAFF; CDR3nt: TGTGCCAGCAGGCTTGCGAACACTGAAGCTTTCTTT
d_gene: NA; v_gene: TRBV5-1; abundance: NA; j_gene: TRBJ1-3; CDR3aa: CASSLDLSGNTIYF; CDR3nt: TGCGCCAGCAGCTTGGACCTCTCTGGAAACACCATATATTTT
d_gene: TRBD1; v_gene: TRBV6-1; abundance: NA; j_gene: TRBJ1-5; CDR3aa: CASSARDRDQPQHF; CDR3nt: TGTGCCAGCAGTGCTCGGGACAGGGATCAGCCCCAGCATTTT
d_gene: NA; v_gene: TRBV5-4; abundance: few; j_gene: TRBJ2-7; CDR3aa: CASSLETDSYEQYF; CDR3nt: TGTGCCAGCAGCTTGGAGACAGACTCCTACGAGCAGTACTTC
d_gene: NA; v_gene: TRBV5-6; abundance: NA; j_gene: TRBJ1-1; CDR3aa: CASSSFRAAGGAFF; CDR3nt: TGTGCCAGCAGCTCATTCAGGGCCGCCGGCGGAGCTTTCTTT
d_gene: NA; v_gene: TRBV9; abundance: NA; j_gene: TRBJ2-7; CDR3aa: CASSGGGDSSSYEQYF; CDR3nt: TGTGCCAGCAGCGGTGGGGGGGACAGCAGTTCCTACGAGCAGTACTTC
d_gene: NA; v_gene: TRBV14; abundance: once; j_gene: TRBJ1-1; CDR3aa: CASRSTGRVTEAFF; CDR3nt: TGTGCCAGCAGGTCAACAGGGAGAGTCACTGAAGCTTTCTTT
d_gene: NA; v_gene: TRBV30; abundance: NA; j_gene: TRBJ1-5; CDR3aa: CAWSKTASNQPQHF; CDR3nt: TGTGCCTGGAGTAAAACGGCGAGCAATCAGCCCCAGCATTTT
d_gene: NA; v_gene: TRBV10-3; abundance: NA; j_gene: TRBJ2-5; CDR3aa: CAISRDPQETQYF; CDR3nt: TGTGCCATCAGTAGGGACCCCCAAGAGACCCAGTACTTC
d_gene: NA; v_gene: TRBV4-1; abundance: NA; j_gene: TRBJ2-7; CDR3aa: CASSLTGARSYEQYF; CDR3nt: TGCGCCAGCAGCCTTACAGGCGCCCGCTCCTACGAGCAGTACTTC
d_gene: NA; v_gene: TRBV18; abundance: NA; j_gene: TRBJ1-1; CDR3aa: CASSQSAGNTEAFF; CDR3nt: TGTGCCAGCTCCCAATCTGCGGGGAACACTGAAGCTTTCTTT
d_gene: NA; v_gene: TRBV19; abundance: NA; j_gene: TRBJ2-3; CDR3aa: CASSLGGWGTDTQYF; CDR3nt: TGTGCCAGTAGTCTCGGGGGCTGGGGCACAGATACGCAGTATTTT
d_gene: NA; v_gene: TRBV6-5; abundance: NA; j_gene: TRBJ2-1; CDR3aa: CASSYSGNEQFF; CDR3nt: TGTGCCAGCAGTTACTCGGGGAATGAGCAGTTCTTC
d_gene: NA; v_gene: TRBV4-1; abundance: once; j_gene: TRBJ2-3; CDR3aa: CASSQDGGGTDTQYF; CDR3nt: TGCGCCAGCAGCCAAGACGGCGGGGGCACAGATACGCAGTATTTT
d_gene: NA; v_gene: TRBV11-3; abundance: NA; j_gene: TRBJ2-7; CDR3aa: CASSPRLAETYEQYF; CDR3nt: TGTGCCAGCAGCCCGAGACTCGCGGAAACCTACGAGCAGTACTTC
d_gene: TRBD1; v_gene: TRBV7-8; abundance: few; j_gene: TRBJ1-2; CDR3aa: CASSPIGQETLYGYTF; CDR3nt: TGTGCCAGCAGCCCTATAGGACAGGAGACTCTCTATGGCTACACCTTC
d_gene: NA; v_gene: TRBV2; abundance: few; j_gene: TRBJ1-5; CDR3aa: CASSGDSNQPQHF; CDR3nt: TGTGCCAGCAGCGGGGACAGCAATCAGCCCCAGCATTTT
d_gene: TRBD1; v_gene: TRBV7-9; abundance: NA; j_gene: TRBJ1-2; CDR3aa: CASSLMGTDYGYTF; CDR3nt: TGTGCCAGCAGCTTAATGGGGACAGACTATGGCTACACCTTC
d_gene: TRBD1; v_gene: TRBV19; abundance: NA; j_gene: TRBJ2-2; CDR3aa: CASSPGTANTGELFF; CDR3nt: TGTGCCAGTAGCCCCGGGACAGCGAACACCGGGGAGCTGTTTTTT
d_gene: NA; v_gene: TRBV11-3; abundance: NA; j_gene: TRBJ2-3; CDR3aa: CASSADTDTQYF; CDR3nt: TGTGCCAGCAGCGCCGACACAGATACGCAGTATTTT
d_gene: NA; v_gene: TRBV6-5; abundance: NA; j_gene: TRBJ2-6; CDR3aa: CASSKDSSGANVLTF; CDR3nt: TGTGCCAGCAGCAAAGACAGCTCTGGGGCCAACGTCCTGACTTTC
d_gene: NA; v_gene: TRBV9; abundance: few; j_gene: TRBJ2-3; CDR3aa: CASSTHSGRNTDTQYF; CDR3nt: TGTGCCAGCAGCACCCACTCCGGACGGAACACAGATACGCAGTATTTT
d_gene: TRBD1; v_gene: TRBV7-8; abundance: NA; j_gene: TRBJ1-2; CDR3aa: CASSPRVGTGYGYTF; CDR3nt: TGTGCCAGCAGCCCCCGGGTAGGGACAGGCTATGGCTACACCTTC
d_gene: TRBD2; v_gene: TRBV7-8; abundance: few; j_gene: TRBJ2-7; CDR3aa: CASSTSGGAYEQYF; CDR3nt: TGTGCCAGCAGTACTAGCGGGGGGGCCTACGAGCAGTACTTC
d_gene: NA; v_gene: TRBV19; abundance: NA; j_gene: TRBJ1-4; CDR3aa: CASSIFATNEKLFF; CDR3nt: TGTGCCAGTAGTATATTTGCAACTAATGAAAAACTGTTTTTT
d_gene: NA; v_gene: TRBV7-2; abundance: NA; j_gene: TRBJ2-4; CDR3aa: CASSQTGAKNIQYF; CDR3nt: TGTGCCAGCAGCCAGACGGGGGCCAAAAACATTCAGTACTTC
d_gene: NA; v_gene: TRBV25-1; abundance: NA; j_gene: TRBJ1-4; CDR3aa: CASSEPGWNEKLFF; CDR3nt: TGTGCCAGCAGTGAACCAGGATGGAATGAAAAACTGTTTTTT
d_gene: TRBD1; v_gene: TRBV6-5; abundance: NA; j_gene: TRBJ1-6; CDR3aa: CASSPDRGYSPLHF; CDR3nt: TGTGCCAGCAGCCCCGACAGGGGCTATTCACCCCTCCACTTT
d_gene: NA; v_gene: TRBV4-1; abundance: few; j_gene: TRBJ1-6; CDR3aa: CASSQDSQSVNSPLHF; CDR3nt: TGCGCCAGCAGCCAAGATTCACAGTCTGTTAATTCACCCCTCCACTTT
d_gene: NA; v_gene: TRBV5-4; abundance: NA; j_gene: TRBJ1-3; CDR3aa: CASSADVHSGNTIYF; CDR3nt: TGTGCCAGCAGCGCGGACGTTCACTCTGGAAACACCATATATTTT
d_gene: TRBD1; v_gene: TRBV11-3; abundance: NA; j_gene: TRBJ2-7; CDR3aa: CASSLSWTGYEQYF; CDR3nt: TGTGCCAGCAGCTTATCATGGACAGGCTACGAGCAGTACTTC
d_gene: NA; v_gene: TRBV7-3; abundance: few; j_gene: TRBJ1-1; CDR3aa: CASSSNLGGITEAFF; CDR3nt: TGTGCCAGCAGCTCCAATCTCGGGGGCATCACTGAAGCTTTCTTT
d_gene: TRBD1; v_gene: TRBV2; abundance: once; j_gene: TRBJ1-1; CDR3aa: CASRGDRAGTEAFF; CDR3nt: TGTGCCAGCAGGGGAGACAGGGCTGGGACTGAAGCTTTCTTT
d_gene: TRBD2; v_gene: TRBV2; abundance: few; j_gene: TRBJ2-3; CDR3aa: CASSQQMGGTDTQYF; CDR3nt: TGTGCCAGCAGCCAACAGATGGGGGGGACAGATACGCAGTATTTT
d_gene: TRBD2; v_gene: TRBV7-3; abundance: few; j_gene: TRBJ2-1; CDR3aa: CASSLGVLAGNYNEQFF; CDR3nt: TGTGCCAGCAGCTTAGGAGTACTAGCGGGGAATTACAATGAGCAGTTCTTC
d_gene: NA; v_gene: TRBV6-1; abundance: NA; j_gene: TRBJ2-5; CDR3aa: CASRLQGTEGTQYF; CDR3nt: TGTGCCAGCAGGCTACAGGGTACGGAAGGGACCCAGTACTTC
d_gene: NA; v_gene: TRBV15; abundance: NA; j_gene: TRBJ2-3; CDR3aa: CATSRDEGDTQYF; CDR3nt: TGTGCCACCAGCAGAGATGAGGGTGATACGCAGTATTTT
d_gene: NA; v_gene: TRBV6-1; abundance: NA; j_gene: TRBJ1-1; CDR3aa: CASSEVLNTEAFF; CDR3nt: TGTGCCAGCAGTGAGGTCTTGAACACTGAAGCTTTCTTT